This T cell receptor (beta chain) was captured by sequencing in a study of neurological immune-mediated disorders. Findings and limits, study-wide: With the multiple sclerosis repertoire cluster, neither clinical nor MRI features showed any association. Among 34 multiple sclerosis patients, phylogenetic grouping put the repertoires of 18 into a single related-CDR3 cluster, a possible signature.

Time point: longitudinal time-point 1 (baseline). This clonotype showed up many times. The antigen remains undetermined. The germline gives CDR1 SGHAT, CDR2 FQDESV (reference sequence). Deletions cut 2 bases from V and 4 bases from J, with 11 bases between. The CDR3 runs 15 residues. Over 160 million TCR-beta sequences from 15-18 subjects were obtained in each sequencing run. MiXCR, applied by TCRdb to the 5' RACE reads, yields one record per CDR3 protein. Found here are under 40,000 distinct CDR3 sequences, approximately 3% of them singletons; the top ten hold about 8.3%. Sequenced material: PBMCs. V usage is TRBV11-1 and J usage is TRBJ2-2; no definite D call. The TCR sequence derives from a woman aged 55-70 years with multiple sclerosis. The CDR3 loop is CASSLRTSSTGELFF. In DNA, the CDR3 is TGTGCCAGCAGCTTAAGGACCTCGAGCACCGGGGAGCTGTTTTTT.